This paragraph reports one T cell receptor (beta chain). The sample belongs to a study of blood T cell repertoires in COVID-19. The wider study: T cells, B-cell-depleted T cells, or PBMCs provided the cDNA or gDNA that served as material.

Assay: immunoSEQ multiplex PCR; the TCRdb copy retains only in-frame clones and omits some. Of 100,000 to 150,000 clones listed, over 75% are singletons. V was pared by 0 bases and J by 7 bases, with 4 bases of the junction left unmatched. The CDR3 spans 14 residues. Per the germline V gene, CDR1 is SGDLS and CDR2 is YYNGEE. The chain combines TRBV9 with TRBJ2-1, with TRBD2 matching 7 bases. The sequence came from a man aged 35 to 55 with active or convalescent COVID-19. The sample taken for sequencing was peripheral blood. The CDR3 is CASSVGLAVNEQFF. Here the CDR3 DNA reads TGTGCCAGCAGCGTAGGCCTAGCGGTGAATGAGCAGTTCTTC.